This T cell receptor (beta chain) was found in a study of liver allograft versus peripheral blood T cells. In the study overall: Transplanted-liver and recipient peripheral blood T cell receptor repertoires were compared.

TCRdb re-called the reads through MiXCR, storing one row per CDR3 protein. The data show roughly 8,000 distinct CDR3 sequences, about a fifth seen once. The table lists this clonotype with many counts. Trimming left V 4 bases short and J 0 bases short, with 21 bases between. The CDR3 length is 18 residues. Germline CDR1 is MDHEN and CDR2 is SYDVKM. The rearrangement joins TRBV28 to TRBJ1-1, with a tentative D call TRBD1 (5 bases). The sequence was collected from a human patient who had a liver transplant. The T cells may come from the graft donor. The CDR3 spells CASSWGGVGLEMNTEAFF. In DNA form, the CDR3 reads TGTGCCAGCAGTTGGGGGGGGGTTGGTCTCGAGATGAACACTGAAGCTTTCTTT.